The source of this T cell receptor beta chain is a study of cytomegalovirus exposure and HLA in healthy donors. The PCR contained 60 Vbeta and 13 Jbeta primers. This table comes from immunoSEQ multiplex PCR, and its TCRdb copy is limited to in-frame clones, with some not included. The profile covers about 130,000 clones, with approximately 75% appearing a single time and around 3.7% taken by the ten largest. Trimming removed 6 bases from V and 8 bases from J, with 16 bases in between. The V gene's germline CDR1 is MDHEN and CDR2 SYDVKM. The CDR3 is made up of 14 amino acids. The source is a man aged 25 to 40 in good health and CMV-seronegative. V is TRBV28 and J is TRBJ1-4; possibly TRBD1 for D (5 bases). The specimen was PBMCs. CDR3: CASRSIQVGEKLFF. The CDR3 coding sequence is TGTGCCAGCAGATCAATACAGGTTGGGGAAAAACTGTTTTTT. The full variable domain, completed using reference TRBV28 and TRBJ1-4, is DVKVTQSSRYLVKRTGEKVFLECVQDMDHENMFWYRQDPGLGLRLIYFSYDVKMKEKGDIPEGYSVSREKKERFSLILESASTNQTSMYLCASRSIQVGEKLFFGSGTQLSVL.